Below are 21 T cell receptor beta chains sequenced from a single sample in a study of CD8+ T cells in alopecia areata. Treatment here: oral pan-JAK inhibitor, 5-10 mg twice daily. TCR sequencing used cDNA made by reverse transcription of extracted RNA. The method was immunoSEQ multiplex PCR; TCRdb's version includes in-frame clones alone and lacks a portion of them. The table shows 200,000 to 250,000 clones, with less than 50% occurring only once. The sample here was CD4+ T cells sorted from blood, taken at approximately week 36, from a patient treated with tofacitinib. These receptors came from a human donor with alopecia areata.

This clone was seen more than once but under ten times. The chain recombines TRBV6-5 with TRBJ1-2, with a tentative D call TRBD1 (5 bases). CDR1 and CDR2 (germline): MNHEY, SVGAGI. The CDR3 contains 15 residues. V lost 2 bases, J lost 3 bases, and 13 bases lay in between. The CDR3 region is CASSYTPSGDYGYTF. CDR3 sequence (DNA): TGTGCCAGCAGTTACACCCCCTCGGGGGACTATGGCTACACCTTC.

This clone was seen a handful of times. The chain uses TRBV29-1 and TRBJ2-7; 9 bases match TRBD1. Trimming cost V 6 bases and J 5 bases; bases outside gene matches: 11. This CDR3 is 14 amino acids long. Germline V gene lookup returns CDR1 SQVTM and CDR2 ANQGSEA. The CDR3: CSVAGDREFHEQYF. The CDR3 DNA reads as TGCAGCGTCGCAGGGGACAGGGAATTTCACGAGCAGTACTTC.

The V gene is TRBV6-5, the J gene TRBJ1-2; D gene ambiguous. This CDR3 region has 14 residues. Germline CDR1 reads MNHEY; CDR2 reads SVGAGI. With 5 bases removed from V and 4 bases from J, the gap between germline ends came to 14 bases. The CDR3 loop is CASSRSKGTYGYTF. In nucleotides, the CDR3 is TGTGCCAGCAGTCGTTCGAAGGGCACCTATGGCTACACCTTC.

The V gene is TRBV18, the J gene TRBJ2-4, with 9 bases aligning to TRBD1. This CDR3 is built from 14 residues. V dropped 3 bases and J dropped 7; count of bases not matched to a gene: 4. CDR1 is KGHSH and CDR2 is LQKENI in the germline V gene. The CDR3 region is CASSPTGGENIQYF. DNA for the CDR3: TGTGCCAGCTCACCCACAGGGGGCGAGAACATTCAGTACTTC.

The chain employs TRBV7-9 and TRBJ2-7; perhaps TRBD1 as D (5 bases). V was clipped by 0 bases and J by 2 bases, with 5 bases between them. The CDR3 spans 13 residues. Germline V lookup: CDR1 SEHNR, CDR2 FQNEAQ (reference sequence). CDR3 coding DNA: TGTGCCAGCAGCTTAGCGGGGCCCTACGAGCAGTACTTC. Translating it yields CASSLAGPYEQYF.

This clone is a singleton in its sample. This chain connects TRBV7-2 to TRBJ2-5; maybe TRBD1 (6 bases). Germline loops: CDR1 SGHTA, CDR2 FQGNSA. V lost 5 bases, J lost 5 bases, and 15 bases lay in between. CDR3 size: 14 residues. CDR3 bases: TGTGCCAGCAGCCCTTGGGGGCTGCGGGAGACCCAGTACTTC. Its translation is CASSPWGLRETQYF. The variable domain in full, completed from reference TRBV7-2 and TRBJ2-5, reads GAGVSQSPSNKVTEKGKDVELRCDPISGHTALYWYRQSLGQGLEFLIYFQGNSAPDKSGLPSDRFSAERTGGSVSTLTIQRTQQEDSAVYLCASSPWGLRETQYFGPGTRLLVL.

The chain links TRBV18 to TRBJ1-2; D perhaps matches TRBD1 (6 bases). Germline V gene lookup returns CDR1 KGHSH and CDR2 LQKENI. V was cut by 4 bases and J by 7 bases, with 16 bases left in between. This CDR3 spans 14 amino acids. CDR3 loop: CASSLQVGASGYTF. The CDR3 nucleotides read TGTGCCAGCTCACTCCAGGTGGGGGCCTCTGGCTACACCTTC. The variable domain in full, completed from reference TRBV18 and TRBJ1-2, reads NAGVMQNPRHLVRRRGQEARLRCSPMKGHSHVYWYRQLPEEGLKFMVYLQKENIIDESGMPKERFSAEFPKEGPSILRIQQVVRGDSAAYFCASSLQVGASGYTFGSGTRLTVV.

There are many counts of this clone. This chain links TRBV7-2 with TRBJ2-1, with 9 bases fitting TRBD2. The V segment lost 2 bases and the J segment 9 bases; nucleotides outside the gene matches: 14. The CDR3 spans 17 residues. Germline CDR1 SGHTA, CDR2 FQGNSA. The DNA for the CDR3 is TGTGCCAGCAGCTTATGGGCTAGCGGGAATATTAGGGGTGAGCAGTTCTTC. This codes for CASSLWASGNIRGEQFF.

CDR3 in amino acids: CASSQVAVSTDTQYF. The DNA for the CDR3 is TGCGCCAGCAGCCAAGTAGCGGTTAGCACAGATACGCAGTATTTT. This chain links TRBV4-1 with TRBJ2-3; a possible D gene is TRBD2 (6 bases). The CDR3 is 15 amino acids. Trimming took off 1 base at V and 0 bases at J, with 8 bases between the two ends. Germline values: CDR1 MGHRA, CDR2 YSYEKL.

The chain uses TRBV4-2 and TRBJ2-1; 10 bases fit TRBD1. The CDR3 covers 16 residues. Germline V gene lookup returns CDR1 LGHNA and CDR2 YNFKEQ. V lost 1 base, J lost 8 bases, and 8 bases stayed unmatched. CDR3 sequence (DNA): TGTGCCAGCAGCCAAGGGCCTGGGACAGGGGTCCATGAGCAGTTCTTC. Its translation: CASSQGPGTGVHEQFF.

The chain couples TRBV2 to TRBJ2-5, with TRBD1 identical over 7 bases. The CDR3 sequence is 13 residues long. V gave up 4 bases and J gave up 4 bases; unmatched junction bases: 3. Germline V gives CDR1 SNHLY, CDR2 FYNNEI. This CDR3 reads CASSGAGGETQYF. In DNA, the CDR3 is TGTGCCAGCAGTGGCGCAGGGGGAGAGACCCAGTACTTC.

This chain connects TRBV4-2 to TRBJ1-2; 7 bases agree with TRBD1. The CDR3 is made up of 15 amino acids. The germline V gene has CDR1 LGHNA and CDR2 YNFKEQ. The trim removed 2 bases at V and 6 bases at J, leaving 9 bases unmatched. CDR3 DNA sequence: TGTGCCAGCAGCCAATCCGCCGGGACAGTGGATGGCTACACCTTC. Translated, it gives CASSQSAGTVDGYTF.

The rearrangement joins TRBV29-1 to TRBJ1-1; TRBD1 might be the D (5 bases). V dropped 7 bases and J dropped 4 bases, with 13 bases sitting between them. Germline V gene data show CDR1 as SQVTM and CDR2 as ANQGSEA. The CDR3 sequence is 12 residues long. This CDR3 reads CSASGLGTEAFF. CDR3 sequence (DNA): TGCAGCGCCTCAGGGCTGGGCACTGAAGCTTTCTTT. Full variable domain (outside the CDR3, taken from reference TRBV29-1 and TRBJ1-1): SAVISQKPSRDICQRGTSLTIQCQVDSQVTMMFWYRQQPGQSLTLIATANQGSEATYESGFVIDKFPISRPNLTFSTLTVSNMSPEDSSIYLCSASGLGTEAFFGQGTRLTVV.

The V call is TRBV28, the J call TRBJ2-3, with 7 bases matching TRBD2. The germline CDR1 and CDR2 sequences are MDHEN and SYDVKM. CDR3 length: 14 amino acids. The trim removed 3 bases at V and 7 bases at J, leaving 7 bases unmatched. This CDR3 is CASSLAGVRYTQYF. The CDR3 DNA reads TGTGCCAGCAGTTTGGCGGGAGTTCGATATACGCAGTATTTT.

The gene calls are TRBV2 and TRBJ1-5; TRBD1 might be the D (5 bases). This CDR3 is 16 amino acids long. Trimming took off 2 bases at V and 8 bases at J, with 19 bases between the two ends. Germline CDR1 is SNHLY and CDR2 is FYNNEI. The CDR3 here is CASSESVSGFKEPQHF. CDR3 DNA: TGTGCCAGCAGTGAATCTGTGTCAGGGTTTAAGGAGCCCCAGCATTTT.

This clone was detected only a few times. The chain is built from TRBV28 and TRBJ2-1; either TRBD1 or TRBD2 may supply D (6 bases each). The CDR3 is 12 amino acids. The V end lost 11 bases, the J end lost 2 bases, and 10 bases lay between the germline ends. CDR1 is MDHEN, CDR2 SYDVKM, per germline. The CDR3 spells CAARGPYNEQFF. Here the CDR3 DNA reads TGTGCCGCACGGGGGCCCTACAATGAGCAGTTCTTC.

V and J are TRBV6-5 and TRBJ1-2; 9 nucleotides line up with TRBD1. Germline CDR1 MNHEY, CDR2 SVGAGI. V lost 4 bases and J lost 4; bases outside the gene matches: 7. The CDR3 is 15 residues long. DNA of the CDR3: TGTGCCAGCAGTTTGAAAGGGACAGGGTTCTATGGCTACACCTTC. It encodes CASSLKGTGFYGYTF.

CDR3 bases: TGTGCCAGCAGCCAAGTGGGCGGGGAGTACAATGAGCAGTTCTTC. This codes for CASSQVGGEYNEQFF. V gene TRBV4-2 combines with J gene TRBJ2-1; tentative D call: TRBD2 (6 bases). V shed 1 base and J shed 4 bases, with 11 bases lying between them. Germline V gene data show CDR1 as LGHNA and CDR2 as YNFKEQ. This CDR3 region has 15 residues.

V gene TRBV5-1 combines with J gene TRBJ2-7; D could derive from TRBD1 or TRBD2 (5 bases each). The CDR3 is 14 residues long. V was clipped by 3 bases and J by 1 base, with 11 bases between them. Germline V gene sequence: CDR1 SGHRS, CDR2 YFSETQ. The CDR3 DNA reads TGCGCCAGCAGCTGGGACCCCACGTCCTACGAGCAGTACTTC. Its translation: CASSWDPTSYEQYF.

This clone is a singleton in its sample. The rearrangement joins TRBV2 to TRBJ2-5; possible D gene TRBD1, 6 bases. Germline V gene data show CDR1 as SNHLY and CDR2 as FYNNEI. The V end lost 3 bases, the J end lost 9 bases, and 14 bases lay between the germline ends. This CDR3 has 13 amino acids. CDR3 loop: CASSEGHRLAQYF. CDR3 bases: TGTGCCAGCAGTGAGGGACACCGACTGGCCCAGTACTTC.

The rearrangement joins TRBV2 to TRBJ1-5; D possibly corresponds to TRBD1 (5 bases). The CDR3 extends over 13 amino acids. V was pared by 11 bases and J by 0 bases, with 11 bases between. Germline V CDR1 and CDR2: SNHLY, FYNNEI. The CDR3 sequence: CAGGTDSNQPQHF. The CDR3 nucleotides read TGTGCCGGGGGGACGGATAGCAATCAGCCCCAGCATTTT.